Below, 10 T cell receptor beta chains from the same sample are listed, as sequenced in a study of blood T cells in healthy people across ages. The second PCR ran about 6 to 12 cycles with a sample-barcoded 5' primer and J-beta primers. TCRdb itself ran the 5' RACE reads through MiXCR, one entry per CDR3 protein. There are about 1.4 million distinct CDR3 sequences in the sample; approximately 59% occur only once, and 5% to 7% lies in the top ten. The source material was blood. The receptors were sampled from a man between 18 and 29 years old in good health.

This chain joins TRBV6-4 and TRBJ2-1; 11 nucleotides line up with TRBD2. Germline V gene sequence: CDR1 MRHNA, CDR2 SNTAGT. The CDR3 consists of 13 residues. V was clipped by 10 bases and J by 7 bases; unmatched bases: 6. The CDR3 is CATGTSGSNEQFF. In DNA form, the CDR3 reads TGTGCCACTGGGACTAGCGGCAGTAATGAGCAGTTCTTC.

This clonotype has just one count. The gene calls are TRBV25-1 and TRBJ1-1, with D possibly TRBD1 on 5 matching bases. V was pared by 1 base and J by 7 bases, with 7 bases between. The CDR3 sequence is 12 residues long. In germline, CDR1 is MGHDK, CDR2 SYGVNS. CDR3 protein: CASSESGVEAFF. The CDR3 region has the DNA TGTGCCAGCAGTGAATCGGGGGTTGAAGCTTTCTTT. Using reference TRBV25-1 and TRBJ1-1 for the parts outside the CDR3, the full variable domain is EADIYQTPRYLVIGTGKKITLECSQTMGHDKMYWYQQDPGMELHLIHYSYGVNSTEKGDLSSESTVSRIRTEHFPLTLESARPSHTSQYLCASSESGVEAFFGQGTRLTVV.

This chain links TRBV7-9 with TRBJ2-7; D is ambiguous. The assigned J gene may be wrong: the sequence end matches TRBJ2-5 better. The germline CDR1 and CDR2 sequences are SEHNR and FQNEAQ (reference sequence). The CDR3 length is 13 residues. In DNA form, the CDR3 reads TGTGCCAGCAGCTTAACGGTAACGGAGACCCAGTACTTC. Translating it yields CASSLTVTETQYF.

This clonotype was counted between two and nine times. The J gene is TRBJ1-1, the V gene TRBV29-1; D is perhaps TRBD1 (5 bases). Trimming stripped 5 bases from V and 3 bases from J, with 7 bases between. CDR1 and CDR2 from the germline V gene are SQVTM and ANQGSEA. This CDR3 contains 11 residues. The CDR3 spells CSVRGDTEAFF. Here the CDR3 DNA reads TGCAGCGTTCGAGGGGACACTGAAGCTTTCTTT.

The chain's CDR3 is CASSRSGTGPTNEKLFF. CDR3 nucleotide sequence: TGTGCCAGCAGCCGTTCCGGGACAGGGCCGACTAATGAAAAACTGTTTTTT. This chain links TRBV14 with TRBJ1-4, with 9 bases aligning to TRBD1. The ends lost 4 bases at V and 2 bases at J; junction bases unmatched: 8. The CDR3 is made up of 17 amino acids. Germline V CDR1 and CDR2: SGHDN, FVKESK.

In nucleotides, the CDR3 is TGTGCCAGCAGCTCGATAGCGGGTTCAGCCTACGAGCAGTACTTC. This sequence encodes CASSSIAGSAYEQYF. The rearrangement links TRBV7-2 to TRBJ2-7, with TRBD2 identical over 7 bases. Germline V gene lookup returns CDR1 SGHTA and CDR2 FQGNSA. With V trimmed by 4 bases and J by 2 bases, 8 bases remained unmatched. The length of the CDR3 is 15 residues.

This chain uses TRBV29-1 with TRBJ2-5; the D gene is possibly TRBD2 (5 bases). With 1 base removed from V and 0 bases from J, the gap between germline ends came to 15 bases. This CDR3 is built from 16 residues. Germline assignment: CDR1 SQVTM and CDR2 ANQGSEA. The CDR3 reads CSVEGGNSAYQETQYF. CDR3 coding DNA: TGCAGCGTTGAAGGTGGGAATAGCGCGTACCAAGAGACCCAGTACTTC.

The V gene is TRBV5-1, the J gene TRBJ2-1, with 7 bases identical to TRBD1. This CDR3 contains 13 residues. V lost 2 bases to trimming and J lost 9 bases; unmatched junction nucleotides: 5. Germline CDR1 and CDR2: SGHRS and YFSETQ. CDR3 nucleotide sequence: TGCGCCAGCAGCTTCTCTCCAGGGGGTGAGCAGTTCTTC. It is translated as CASSFSPGGEQFF.

The rearrangement uses TRBV29-1 and TRBJ2-1; no reliable D call. Germline values: CDR1 SQVTM, CDR2 ANQGSEA. V lost 6 bases and J 0 bases, leaving 9 bases between the germline ends. This CDR3 is built from 13 residues. CDR3 DNA: TGCAGCGTACGGTACTCCTCCTACAATGAGCAGTTCTTC. Protein product: CSVRYSSYNEQFF.

This clonotype was seen many times. This rearrangement joins TRBV6-2 or TRBV6-3 to TRBJ2-5; 13 bases align to TRBD2. Germline lookup yields CDR1 MNHEY and CDR2 SVGEGT. This CDR3 has 15 amino acids. With V trimmed by 5 bases and J by 8 bases, 8 bases remained unmatched. The DNA for the CDR3 is TGTGCCAGCAGTCTGACTAGCGGGGGGCCGGCAACCCAGTACTTC. Amino acid sequence: CASSLTSGGPATQYF.